One sample yielded the 30 T cell receptor beta chains listed below, sequenced in a study of shared clonotypes between healthy human individuals. The protocol was immunoSEQ multiplex PCR, while the TCRdb copy is restricted to in-frame clones and leaves out a portion. The sample lists about 490,000 clones; 75% to 85% were seen once. Sequenced sample: PBMCs. These receptors were obtained from a woman aged 40-49 years in good health. Some clones in this sample may be carry-over from other donors' samples.

This clone has a handful of counts. The chain links TRBV6-1 to TRBJ1-5, with no clear D. The CDR3 loop spans 14 amino acids. The germline gives CDR1 MNHNS, CDR2 SASEGT. V was trimmed by 1 base and J by 6 bases, leaving 10 bases between them. Here the CDR3 reads CASSEGISRQPQHF. CDR3 in DNA: TGTGCCAGCAGTGAAGGGATAAGTCGTCAGCCCCAGCATTTT.

The chain joins TRBV5-1 to TRBJ1-5, with TRBD1 as a possible D gene (5 bases). V lost 4 bases and J lost 4, with 9 bases in between. The V gene's germline CDR1 is SGHRS and CDR2 YFSETQ. CDR3 length: 13 residues. The CDR3 protein is CASSKEGNQPQHF. In DNA form, the CDR3 reads TGCGCCAGCAGCAAGGAGGGGAATCAGCCCCAGCATTTT.

The gene calls are TRBV10-3 and TRBJ1-4; the D is unclear. V dropped 4 bases and J dropped 2 bases, with 11 bases sitting between them. The CDR3 contains 15 residues. Germline CDR1 ENHRY, CDR2 SYGVKD. CDR3 DNA: TGTGCCATCAGTGTCAGACTCGGGACTAATGAAAAACTGTTTTTT. Residues: CAISVRLGTNEKLFF.

Of note for this clone: This likely stems from a read error, as it lies one base from a far larger clone. The chain has TRBV28 and TRBJ1-1; 10 nucleotides align to TRBD1. Germline assignment: CDR1 MDHEN and CDR2 SYDVKM. V lost 2 bases to trimming and J lost 6 bases; unmatched junction nucleotides: 6. CDR3 size: 15 residues. The CDR3 is CASSLQDRGSPEAFF. CDR3 nucleotide sequence: TGTGCCAGCAGTTTACAGGACAGGGGGTCTCCTGAAGCTTTCTTT.

This clone has just one count. This is likely an artifact of a read error, given a far larger clone one base away. The chain joins TRBV11-2 to TRBJ2-3; 10 positions agree with TRBD1. V trimming: 2 bases; J trimming: 3 bases; junction bases outside the gene matches: 11. The germline gives CDR1 SGHAT, CDR2 FQNNGV. The CDR3 extends over 18 amino acids. The CDR3 DNA reads as TGTGCCAGCAGCTTAACGTCTCCTAGGGACAGGGGAACAGATACGCAGTATTTT. Translation gives CASSLTSPRDRGTDTQYF. Full variable domain (rest looked up from reference TRBV11-2 and TRBJ2-3): EAGVAQSPRYKIIEKRQSVAFWCNPISGHATLYWYQQILGQGPKLLIQFQNNGVVDDSQLPKDRFSAERLKGVDSTLKIQPAKLEDSAVYLCASSLTSPRDRGTDTQYFGPGTRLTVL.

As DNA, the CDR3 is TGTGCCTGGAGTAGACTGCGGGGACGGACAGGACAAAATGAAAAACTGTTTTTT. This sequence encodes CAWSRLRGRTGQNEKLFF. The chain is built from TRBV30 and TRBJ1-4; 7 bases agree with TRBD1. The CDR3 is made up of 18 amino acids. The germline gives CDR1 GTSNPN, CDR2 SVGIG (reference sequence). The junction had 17 bases not matched to a gene; V was cut back by 2 bases and J by 5 bases. The full variable domain, completed using reference TRBV30 and TRBJ1-4, is SQTIHQWPATLVQPVGSPLSLECTVEGTSNPNLYWYRQAAGRGLQLLFYSVGIGQISSEVPQNLSASRPQDRQFILSSKKLLLSDSGFYLCAWSRLRGRTGQNEKLFFGSGTQLSVL.

The chain uses TRBV2 and TRBJ2-1; D not certain. This CDR3 is built from 12 residues. Germline V gives CDR1 SNHLY, CDR2 FYNNEI. Trimming shortened V by 4 bases and J by 10 bases, and 11 bases separated the two germline ends. The CDR3 DNA is TGTGCCAGCAGTGCACTCGCCCCCGAGCAGTTCTTC. Encoded protein: CASSALAPEQFF.

The chain has TRBV4-1 and TRBJ1-2; D is possibly TRBD1 (5 bases). The CDR3 contains 15 residues. V lost 0 bases and J lost 2, with 10 bases in between. From germline, CDR1 is MGHRA and CDR2 YSYEKL. The CDR3 loop reads CASSQDFRANYGYTF. In nucleotides, the CDR3 is TGCGCCAGCAGCCAAGATTTCAGGGCGAACTATGGCTACACCTTC.

This rearrangement joins TRBV28 to TRBJ1-2, with D uncertain. Trimming stripped 3 bases from V and 1 base from J, with 3 bases between. The CDR3 sequence is 12 residues long. The germline V gene encodes CDR1 MDHEN and CDR2 SYDVKM. The CDR3 DNA is TGTGCCAGCAGTTTTTTTAACTATGGCTACACCTTC. Protein: CASSFFNYGYTF.

This rearrangement joins TRBV28 to TRBJ2-3; 8 positions agree with TRBD2. Per germline, CDR1 MDHEN and CDR2 SYDVKM. Unmatched junction bases numbered 8, after V lost 7 bases and J lost 5 bases. The CDR3 consists of 14 residues. CDR3 DNA: TGTGCCAGCACCAGCGGGGGACGGGGAGATACGCAGTATTTT. Amino acids: CASTSGGRGDTQYF. The whole variable domain, remainder taken from reference TRBV28 and TRBJ2-3, is DVKVTQSSRYLVKRTGEKVFLECVQDMDHENMFWYRQDPGLGLRLIYFSYDVKMKEKGDIPEGYSVSREKKERFSLILESASTNQTSMYLCASTSGGRGDTQYFGPGTRLTVL.

The J gene is TRBJ2-1, the V gene TRBV28, with TRBD1 as a possible D gene (5 bases). CDR1 and CDR2 from the germline V gene are MDHEN and SYDVKM. This CDR3 contains 15 residues. V lost 1 base and J lost 6, with 13 bases in between. The CDR3 nucleotides are TGTGCCAGCAGTTTATTGGGGCAAACGCGCAATGAGCAGTTCTTC. Its protein is CASSLLGQTRNEQFF.

V usage is TRBV5-1 and J usage is TRBJ2-5; 9 bases are a match to TRBD1. Germline V lookup: CDR1 SGHRS, CDR2 YFSETQ. This CDR3 has 14 residues. After removal of 4 bases from V and 4 bases from J, the junction contained 5 bases not matched to a gene. CDR3 DNA: TGCGCCAGCAGCCGGGGACAGGGTGGAGAGACCCAGTACTTC. This encodes CASSRGQGGETQYF.

For this clone: This may stem from a read error, because a much larger clone lies one nucleotide away. The rearrangement uses TRBV4-1 and TRBJ2-2, with D possibly TRBD1 on 6 matching bases. Per the germline V gene, CDR1 is MGHRA and CDR2 is YSYEKL. The CDR3 runs 15 residues. The CDR3 sequence: CASSHGQRNAGELFF. In DNA form, the CDR3 reads TGCGCCAGCAGCCATGGACAGAGGAACGCCGGGGAGCTGTTTTTT.

The chain links TRBV19 to TRBJ1-5; no reliable D call. Germline V gene data show CDR1 as LNHDA and CDR2 as SQIVND (reference sequence). CDR3 size: 15 residues. V lost 0 bases to trimming and J lost 6 bases, with 12 bases between them. In nucleotides, the CDR3 is TGTGCCAGTAGTATAGATCCTTTCGGAGGTCAGCCCCAGCATTTT. Translation: CASSIDPFGGQPQHF.

This clone was found a few times. The V gene is TRBV28, the J gene TRBJ1-1, with D possibly matching TRBD1 (6 bases). The CDR3 loop spans 12 amino acids. CDR1 MDHEN and CDR2 SYDVKM come from the germline V gene. Trimming cost V 7 bases and J 4 bases, with 10 bases left between them. CDR3 protein: CASKDRPTEAFF. CDR3 DNA: TGTGCCAGCAAAGACAGGCCCACTGAAGCTTTCTTT.

Concerning this clone itself: The sample holds other DNA sequences that translate to the same CDR3. The CDR3 DNA sequence: TGTGCCAGCAGCTTAGGCGGGAGTGGGGAGCTGTTTTTT. This encodes CASSLGGSGELFF. This chain links TRBV7-7 with TRBJ2-2; the match to TRBD2 covers 7 bases. After removal of 1 base from V and 8 bases from J, the junction contained 1 base not matched to a gene. The CDR3 is made up of 13 amino acids. Germline CDR1 reads SSHAT; CDR2 reads FNYEAQ (reference sequence). Full variable domain (outside the CDR3, taken from reference TRBV7-7 and TRBJ2-2): GAGVSQSPRYKVTKRGQDVTLRCDPISSHATLYWYQQALGQGPEFLTYFNYEAQPDKSGLPSDRFSAERPEGSISTLTIQRTEQRDSAMYRCASSLGGSGELFFGEGSRLTVL.

The gene calls are TRBV7-8 and TRBJ2-1; the match to TRBD2 covers 9 bases. Germline assignment: CDR1 SGHVS and CDR2 FQNEAQ. The CDR3 sequence is 15 residues long. The V segment lost 5 bases and the J segment 4 bases; nucleotides outside the gene matches: 6. In DNA form, the CDR3 reads TGTGCCAGCAGCGGAAGGACTAGCGCATACAATGAGCAGTTCTTC. Its translation: CASSGRTSAYNEQFF. The variable domain in full, with the rest retrieved from reference TRBV7-8 and TRBJ2-1, is GAGVSQSPRYKVAKRGQDVALRCDPISGHVSLFWYQQALGQGPEFLTYFQNEAQLDKSGLPSDRFFAERPEGSVSTLKIQRTQQEDSAVYLCASSGRTSAYNEQFFGPGTRLTVL.

The chain couples TRBV7-2 to TRBJ1-2; D is unresolved. Deletions cut 0 bases from V and 0 bases from J, with 8 bases between. This CDR3 has 15 amino acids. The germline V gene encodes CDR1 SGHTA and CDR2 FQGNSA. DNA of the CDR3: TGTGCCAGCAGCTTAGCAACGACCACTAACTATGGCTACACCTTC. This sequence encodes CASSLATTTNYGYTF.

There are many counts of this clone. This chain joins TRBV7-6 and TRBJ2-5, with 8 positions matching TRBD2. Germline assignment: CDR1 SGHVS and CDR2 FNYEAQ. This CDR3 has 16 amino acids. Trimming took 1 base from V and 5 from J; bases not matched to a gene: 9. CDR3 sequence: CASSLVGSGRTETQYF. In DNA, the CDR3 is TGTGCCAGCAGCTTAGTGGGCAGCGGGAGAACCGAGACCCAGTACTTC. Full variable domain (remainder filled in from reference TRBV7-6 and TRBJ2-5): GAGVSQSPRYKVTKRGQDVALRCDPISGHVSLYWYRQALGQGPEFLTYFNYEAQQDKSGLPNDRFSAERPEGSISTLTIQRTEQRDSAMYRCASSLVGSGRTETQYFGPGTRLLVL.

This sequence joins TRBV28 and TRBJ2-7; 9 nucleotides match TRBD2. V dropped 4 bases and J dropped 5; count of bases not matched to a gene: 6. The CDR3 has 14 residues. Germline CDR1 reads MDHEN; CDR2 reads SYDVKM. The CDR3: CASSWGGRAHEQYF. The CDR3 nucleotides are TGTGCCAGCAGTTGGGGCGGGAGGGCCCACGAGCAGTACTTC.

V gene TRBV5-8 combines with J gene TRBJ2-7, with a weak D call TRBD1 (5 bases). The CDR3 has 12 residues. Germline V gene lookup returns CDR1 SGHTS and CDR2 YDEGEE. Trimming took off 2 bases at V and 5 bases at J, with 8 bases between the two ends. The DNA of the CDR3 is TGTGCCAGCAGCTTTACCAGGGACGAGCAGTACTTC. It yields the protein CASSFTRDEQYF.

This clone was counted only a few times. The J gene is TRBJ2-3, the V gene TRBV2, with 13 bases lining up with TRBD2. Germline CDR1 SNHLY, CDR2 FYNNEI. This CDR3 spans 17 amino acids. Trimming removed 6 bases from V and 0 bases from J; junction bases left unmatched: 6. CDR3 in amino acids: CASRGGTSGASTDTQYF. The CDR3 region has the DNA TGTGCCAGCAGAGGTGGGACTAGCGGGGCTAGCACAGATACGCAGTATTTT.

This clone was observed a single time. The chain links TRBV28 to TRBJ1-6; D is perhaps TRBD1 (6 bases). The germline gives CDR1 MDHEN, CDR2 SYDVKM. V gave up 6 bases and J gave up 7 bases, with 13 bases separating them. The CDR3 length is 14 residues. The CDR3 bases are TGTGCCAGCAGAATAGACAGGATGAATTCACCCCTCCACTTT. It yields the protein CASRIDRMNSPLHF.

The chain couples TRBV5-8 to TRBJ2-5; either TRBD1 or TRBD2 may supply D (6 bases each). The length of the CDR3 is 12 residues. Trimming cost V 8 bases and J 5 bases, with 13 bases left between them. Germline V gives CDR1 SGHTS, CDR2 YDEGEE. The CDR3 here is CASQGRMETQYF. The CDR3 bases are TGTGCCAGTCAGGGGAGGATGGAGACCCAGTACTTC.

To note about this clone: One end of the junction varies from germline; a read error may be responsible. The rearrangement joins TRBV27 to TRBJ2-7; D may match TRBD1 or TRBD2 (5 bases each). Germline loops: CDR1 MNHEY, CDR2 SMNVEV (reference sequence). The CDR3 contains 13 residues. The CDR3 protein is CASSFGAAYEQYF. DNA of the CDR3: TGTGCCAGTAGTTTCGGGGCTGCCTACGAGCAGTACTTC.

The chain is built from TRBV30 and TRBJ2-7; the D call may be TRBD1 or TRBD2 (7 bases each). The CDR3 loop spans 13 amino acids. Per germline, CDR1 GTSNPN and CDR2 SVGIG (reference sequence). V lost 3 bases, J lost 4 bases, and 13 bases lay in between. In DNA, the CDR3 is TGTGCCTGGAGAGGGAGGGGGCAATACGAGCAGTACTTC. Amino acids: CAWRGRGQYEQYF.

The sample holds a few counts of this clone. The J gene is TRBJ1-5, the V gene TRBV27, with TRBD1 identical over 11 bases. The germline gives CDR1 MNHEY, CDR2 SMNVEV (reference sequence). The CDR3 is made up of 14 amino acids. Trimming removed 6 bases from V and 7 bases from J; junction bases left unmatched: 5. Here the CDR3 DNA reads TGTGCCAGCAGGGCCGGACAGGGGGCCCAGCCCCAGCATTTT. Its translation is CASRAGQGAQPQHF.

Points on this clone: One base away lies a much larger clone, so this may be a sequencing read error. Within the sample, other DNA sequences also encode this same CDR3. The V call is TRBV30, the J call TRBJ1-3; D is perhaps TRBD1 (6 bases). The CDR3 sequence is 12 residues long. Germline V lookup: CDR1 GTSNPN, CDR2 SVGIG (reference sequence). DNA of the CDR3: TGTGCCTGGAACAGGGCTGGAAACACCATATACTTT. This gives the protein CAWNRAGNTIYF.

As to this clone: A read error is likely here: a far larger clone is one base away. The final CDR3 position lacks the conserved phenylalanine or tryptophan, pointing to a likely read error. The rearrangement joins TRBV2 to TRBJ1-3; no clear D gene. V lost 4 bases and J lost 4, with 14 bases in between. The germline V gene encodes CDR1 SNHLY and CDR2 FYNNEI. This CDR3 has 15 residues. The CDR3, as DNA: TGTGCCAGCAGTGGTGGCAGTCGGGAAGGAAACACCATATATTAT. It translates to CASSGGSREGNTIYY.

The genes are TRBV29-1 and TRBJ2-7; D perhaps matches TRBD1 (6 bases). Germline V gives CDR1 SQVTM, CDR2 ANQGSEA. Trimming took off 1 base at V and 4 bases at J, with 14 bases between the two ends. This CDR3 has 14 residues. The chain's CDR3 is CSVEGGGSRYEQYF. For the CDR3, the DNA is TGCAGCGTTGAAGGTGGGGGCTCGCGGTACGAGCAGTACTTC.